This TCR beta chain appears in the sequencing data of a study of T-cell reconstitution after alpha-beta-depleted transplantation in children. Unique molecular identifiers were built into the TCRbeta library. TCRdb reanalysed the PCR reads using MiXCR and keeps one entry per CDR3 protein. The data show about 260,000 distinct CDR3 sequences, just under 8.5% seen once. This clonotype was detected only a few times. Deletions cut 8 bases from V and 5 bases from J, with 13 bases between. The CDR3 is 12 amino acids. Germline values: CDR1 MNHNS, CDR2 SASEGT. The TCR comes from a male patient under 18 who had a stem cell transplant for acute lymphoblastic leukemia, so the T cells may come from the graft donor. Specimen: PBMCs, mostly from graft donor cells, collected 180 days after TCRalphabeta/CD19-depleted stem cell transplant. The chain joins TRBV6-1 to TRBJ2-7, with D perhaps matching TRBD2 (5 bases). For the CDR3, the DNA is TGTGCCAGCTTACGGGGATGGAACGAGCAGTACTTC. Translated, it gives CASLRGWNEQYF.